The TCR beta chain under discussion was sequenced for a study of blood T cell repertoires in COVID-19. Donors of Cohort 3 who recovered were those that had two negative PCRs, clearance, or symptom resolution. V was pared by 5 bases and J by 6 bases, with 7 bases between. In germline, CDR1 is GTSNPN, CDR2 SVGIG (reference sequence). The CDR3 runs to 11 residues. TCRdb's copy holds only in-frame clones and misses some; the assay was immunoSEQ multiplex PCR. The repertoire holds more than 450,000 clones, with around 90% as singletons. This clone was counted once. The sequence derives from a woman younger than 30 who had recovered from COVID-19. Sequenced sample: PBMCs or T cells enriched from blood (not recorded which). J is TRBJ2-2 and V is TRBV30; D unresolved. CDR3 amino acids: CAWGRSGELFF. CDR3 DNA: TGTGCCTGGGGTCGGTCCGGGGAGCTGTTTTTT.